A single sample is the source of the 29 T cell receptor beta chains below, sequenced in a study of cytomegalovirus exposure and HLA in healthy donors. Primers for the PCR totalled 60 Vbeta and 13 Jbeta. TCRdb's table, derived via immunoSEQ multiplex PCR, lists solely in-frame clones and lacks some. The sample has some 190,000 clones, 76% seen once. The sequenced sample consisted of PBMCs. These receptors all come from a man between 18 and 29 years old in good health and CMV-seronegative.

The rearrangement links TRBV28 to TRBJ2-7, with TRBD1 matching over 10 bases. This CDR3 contains 13 residues. Losses at the gene ends were 6 bases for V and 5 bases for J; bases not matched to a gene: 4. Germline V gene lookup returns CDR1 MDHEN and CDR2 SYDVKM. As DNA, the CDR3 is TGTGCCAGCAGCACCGGGACAGGGGACGAGCAGTACTTC. This codes for CASSTGTGDEQYF.

The chain recombines TRBV5-4 with TRBJ1-6; 7 nucleotides agree with TRBD1. The length of the CDR3 is 15 residues. The trim removed 2 bases at V and 7 bases at J, leaving 6 bases unmatched. Per germline, CDR1 SGHNT and CDR2 YYREEE (reference sequence). The CDR3 loop reads CASSLGTAGNSPLHF. The CDR3 DNA is TGTGCCAGCAGCTTAGGGACAGCAGGCAATTCACCCCTCCACTTT.

This clone was picked up a small number of times. V is TRBV28 and J is TRBJ2-7, with D possibly TRBD2 on 5 matching bases. The CDR3 consists of 16 residues. Trimming took 6 bases from V and 2 from J, leaving 20 bases between them. Germline CDR1 MDHEN, CDR2 SYDVKM. The CDR3 reads CASSRPRGSVPYEQYF. The CDR3, as DNA: TGTGCCAGCAGCCGACCCCGGGGTAGCGTCCCCTACGAGCAGTACTTC.

V usage is TRBV19 and J usage is TRBJ1-5; 9 nucleotides agree with TRBD1. The germline V gene encodes CDR1 LNHDA and CDR2 SQIVND (reference sequence). The J segment lost 7 bases and the V segment lost 7 bases, leaving 8 bases of the junction unmatched. The CDR3 loop spans 14 amino acids. The CDR3 DNA follows: TGTGCCAGTAAACAGGGGGCCTGGGACCAGCCCCAGCATTTT. Translation: CASKQGAWDQPQHF.

The rearrangement uses TRBV4-2 and TRBJ2-3; 11 bases agree with TRBD2. CDR1 is LGHNA and CDR2 is YNFKEQ in the germline V gene. V was pared by 1 base and J by 4 bases, with 7 bases of the junction left unmatched. The CDR3 length is 17 residues. The CDR3 protein is CASSQGPGLAGSDTQYF. The CDR3 DNA reads TGTGCCAGCAGCCAAGGCCCCGGACTAGCGGGTTCAGATACGCAGTATTTT.

This chain uses TRBV5-6 with TRBJ1-5, with TRBD1 as a possible D gene (5 bases). The CDR3 is made up of 16 amino acids. CDR1 is SGHDT, CDR2 YYEEEE, per germline. The ends were cut back, 0 bases at V and 5 bases at J, with 15 bases in the middle. CDR3 protein: CASSLGARVIDQPQHF. In nucleotides, the CDR3 is TGTGCCAGCAGCTTGGGGGCCAGGGTAATTGATCAGCCCCAGCATTTT.

The chain joins TRBV14 to TRBJ2-1; D remains ambiguous. The germline V gene encodes CDR1 SGHDN and CDR2 FVKESK. CDR3 length: 12 residues. V was cut by 4 bases and J by 5 bases, with 6 bases left in between. The chain's CDR3 is CASSPQNNEQFF. The CDR3 DNA follows: TGTGCCAGCAGCCCCCAGAACAATGAGCAGTTCTTC. The full variable domain, with the rest looked up from reference TRBV14 and TRBJ2-1, is EAGVTQFPSHSVIEKGQTVTLRCDPISGHDNLYWYRRVMGKEIKFLLHFVKESKQDESGMPNNRFLAERTGGTYSTLKVQPAELEDSGVYFCASSPQNNEQFFGPGTRLTVL.

The sample holds a few counts of this clone. The chain joins TRBV9 to TRBJ2-1, with 12 bases fitting TRBD2. With V trimmed by 0 bases and J by 9 bases, 4 bases remained unmatched. Germline assignment: CDR1 SGDLS and CDR2 YYNGEE. This CDR3 comprises 15 residues. In DNA, the CDR3 is TGTGCCAGCAGCGTAGCGACTAGCGGGGGTTTTGAGCAGTTCTTC. This codes for CASSVATSGGFEQFF. Full variable domain (missing parts from reference TRBV9 and TRBJ2-1): DSGVTQTPKHLITATGQRVTLRCSPRSGDLSVYWYQQSLDQGLQFLIQYYNGEERAKGNILERFSAQQFPDLHSELNLSSLELGDSALYFCASSVATSGGFEQFFGPGTRLTVL.

J is TRBJ2-3 and V is TRBV19; 11 nucleotides align to TRBD1. Looked up from germline, CDR1 is LNHDA and CDR2 is SQIVND (reference sequence). CDR3 length: 15 amino acids. Germline trimming cut 5 bases from V and 7 bases from J; bases unmatched to any gene: 8. The CDR3: CASSARTGGKNTQYF. The DNA of the CDR3 is TGTGCCAGTAGTGCTAGGACAGGGGGCAAGAATACGCAGTATTTT. Full variable domain (outside the CDR3, taken from reference TRBV19 and TRBJ2-3): DGGITQSPKYLFRKEGQNVTLSCEQNLNHDAMYWYRQDPGQGLRLIYYSQIVNDFQKGDIAEGYSVSREKKESFPLTVTSAQKNPTAFYLCASSARTGGKNTQYFGPGTRLTVL.

V is TRBV18 and J is TRBJ2-3, with unresolved D. Germline CDR1 reads KGHSH; CDR2 reads LQKENI. V was pared by 6 bases and J by 2 bases, with 9 bases between. The CDR3 is 13 residues long. Written as DNA, the CDR3 is TGTGCCAGCTCCTATACTTACACAGATACGCAGTATTTT. The encoded protein is CASSYTYTDTQYF.

CDR3 in amino acids: CASSQNRGRGQPQHF. The DNA of the CDR3 is TGTGCCAGTAGTCAAAACAGGGGACGGGGTCAGCCCCAGCATTTT. The V call is TRBV19, the J call TRBJ1-5, with 7 bases matching TRBD1. V lost 5 bases and J lost 6; bases outside the gene matches: 10. CDR1 and CDR2 (germline): LNHDA, SQIVND (reference sequence). The CDR3 is 15 amino acids.

This clone was recorded once. This chain connects TRBV9 to TRBJ2-7; the D gene is possibly TRBD2 (6 bases). Germline CDR1 is SGDLS and CDR2 is YYNGEE. Trimming took off 0 bases at V and 4 bases at J, with 11 bases between the two ends. This CDR3 region has 14 residues. The CDR3 DNA is TGTGCCAGCAGCGTAGCCGGGAGCGGATACGAGCAGTACTTC. Translated, it gives CASSVAGSGYEQYF.

The chain employs TRBV28 and TRBJ1-1, with TRBD1 identical over 8 bases. The CDR3 spans 16 residues. Trimming took 6 bases from V and 3 from J; bases not matched to a gene: 12. Germline CDR1 MDHEN, CDR2 SYDVKM. Here the CDR3 DNA reads TGTGCCAGCAGGGGTTCACAGGGGGGTACGGACACTGAAGCTTTCTTT. This codes for CASRGSQGGTDTEAFF.

This clone appeared a few times. V is TRBV5-1 and J is TRBJ2-3; 7 bases match TRBD2. Germline assignment: CDR1 SGHRS and CDR2 YFSETQ. With 0 bases clipped from V and 6 bases from J, the junction kept 13 bases outside the gene matches. This CDR3 spans 17 amino acids. CDR3 DNA sequence: TGCGCCAGCAGCTTGGCCCGGGGCGGGAGAAAATACGATACGCAGTATTTT. Translating gives CASSLARGGRKYDTQYF.

The chain is built from TRBV6-4 and TRBJ2-3; 10 bases match TRBD2. The CDR3 is made up of 15 amino acids. CDR1 MRHNA and CDR2 SNTAGT come from the germline V gene. V shed 3 bases, J shed 1 base, and the junction held 1 base outside the gene matches. In DNA, the CDR3 is TGTGCCAGCAGTGAGGGGACTAGCGGCACAGATACGCAGTATTTT. It encodes CASSEGTSGTDTQYF.

The V and J genes are TRBV6-1 and TRBJ2-6; D not certain. Germline-derived CDR1 and CDR2 are MNHNS and SASEGT. This CDR3 region has 14 residues. Trimming removed 6 bases at V and 0 bases at J, with 6 bases between. CDR3 loop: CASSAFSGANVLTF. The CDR3 coding sequence is TGTGCCAGCAGCGCGTTCTCTGGGGCCAACGTCCTGACTTTC.

The chain recombines TRBV10-3 with TRBJ1-2; a possible D gene is TRBD1 (6 bases). The CDR3 totals 14 residues. V was clipped by 1 base and J by 4 bases, with 10 bases between them. Germline lookup yields CDR1 ENHRY and CDR2 SYGVKD. Here the CDR3 reads CAISELGGGYGYTF. CDR3 sequence (DNA): TGTGCCATCAGTGAGTTGGGAGGGGGCTATGGCTACACCTTC.

The chain employs TRBV4-2 and TRBJ1-4; 8 bases are a match to TRBD1. J lost 5 bases, V lost 3 bases, and 5 bases had no gene match. This CDR3 region has 15 residues. CDR1 LGHNA and CDR2 YNFKEQ come from the germline V gene. CDR3 nucleotides: TGTGCCAGCAGCCACCAACAGGGGGGAAATGAAAAACTGTTTTTT. Its protein is CASSHQQGGNEKLFF.

The chain uses TRBV28 and TRBJ2-3; D unclear. From germline, CDR1 is MDHEN and CDR2 SYDVKM. V lost 6 bases and J 5 bases, leaving 12 bases between the germline ends. CDR3 length: 13 residues. CDR3 coding DNA: TGTGCCAGCAGACAAATACCGGGAGATACGCAGTATTTT. It encodes CASRQIPGDTQYF. The variable domain in full, completed from reference TRBV28 and TRBJ2-3, reads DVKVTQSSRYLVKRTGEKVFLECVQDMDHENMFWYRQDPGLGLRLIYFSYDVKMKEKGDIPEGYSVSREKKERFSLILESASTNQTSMYLCASRQIPGDTQYFGPGTRLTVL.

This rearrangement joins TRBV5-1 to TRBJ1-1; D may be TRBD1 (6 bases). Germline V lookup: CDR1 SGHRS, CDR2 YFSETQ. V was pared by 6 bases and J by 3 bases, with 12 bases between. There are 13 residues in the CDR3. The CDR3: CASTGGQDTEAFF. CDR3 nucleotides: TGCGCCAGCACCGGGGGGCAGGACACTGAAGCTTTCTTT.

The genes are TRBV6-5 and TRBJ1-1, with 7 bases identical to TRBD1. Germline CDR1 and CDR2: MNHEY and SVGAGI. The CDR3 has 12 amino acids. V shed 2 bases and J 8 bases; nucleotides not matched to a gene: 2. CDR3 nucleotide sequence: TGTGCCAGCAGTTACCCAGGGGGGGAAGCTTTCTTT. Residues: CASSYPGGEAFF.

The gene calls are TRBV6-5 and TRBJ2-3, with D maybe TRBD1 (6 bases). Per the germline V gene, CDR1 is MNHEY and CDR2 is SVGAGI. The CDR3 loop spans 13 amino acids. The germline V and J ends were trimmed by 8 bases and 6 bases, with 15 bases remaining between them. For the CDR3, the DNA is TGTGCCAGCTCACAGGGCCGTGGGGATACGCAGTATTTT. As protein: CASSQGRGDTQYF.

V gene TRBV28 combines with J gene TRBJ1-6; TRBD1 might be the D (5 bases). The CDR3 loop spans 17 amino acids. The germline V gene encodes CDR1 MDHEN and CDR2 SYDVKM. The V end lost 5 bases, the J end lost 6 bases, and 20 bases lay between the germline ends. The CDR3 region is CASSQTVRVKSNSPLHF. CDR3 DNA sequence: TGTGCCAGCAGTCAAACGGTCAGGGTGAAGAGTAATTCACCCCTCCACTTT.

The chain carries TRBV6-5 and TRBJ2-7; TRBD2 might be the D (7 bases). Per germline, CDR1 MNHEY and CDR2 SVGAGI. This CDR3 comprises 15 residues. Deletions cut 1 base from V and 7 bases from J, with 17 bases between. The CDR3 DNA reads TGTGCCAGCAGTTACTTTTCGGGGGGCGCAGGGGAGCAGTACTTC. Residues: CASSYFSGGAGEQYF.

This clone turned up a few times. V is TRBV5-6 and J is TRBJ1-1; TRBD1 is a possible D gene (5 bases). V was shortened by 5 bases and J by 4 bases, with 12 bases between the two germline ends. This CDR3 spans 13 amino acids. The germline CDR1 and CDR2 sequences are SGHDT and YYEEEE. The CDR3 protein is CASRSQGITEAFF. The CDR3 bases are TGTGCCAGCAGATCCCAGGGCATCACTGAAGCTTTCTTT.

The genes are TRBV13 and TRBJ1-6; possibly TRBD1 for D (5 bases). V lost 7 bases, J lost 9 bases, and 19 bases lay in between. The CDR3 runs 15 residues. Germline V lookup: CDR1 PRHDT, CDR2 FYEKMQ (reference sequence). CDR3 amino acids: CASTTNLAGGSPLHF. DNA of the CDR3: TGTGCCAGCACCACTAATCTAGCGGGGGGTTCACCCCTCCACTTT.

The chain links TRBV28 to TRBJ1-5; weak D call: TRBD1 (6 bases). V was cut by 6 bases and J by 3 bases, with 12 bases left in between. The CDR3 is 14 residues long. CDR1 is MDHEN, CDR2 SYDVKM, per germline. CDR3 loop: CASSPTGINQPQHF. In DNA form, the CDR3 reads TGTGCCAGCAGCCCCACAGGGATCAATCAGCCCCAGCATTTT. Full variable domain (remainder filled in from reference TRBV28 and TRBJ1-5): DVKVTQSSRYLVKRTGEKVFLECVQDMDHENMFWYRQDPGLGLRLIYFSYDVKMKEKGDIPEGYSVSREKKERFSLILESASTNQTSMYLCASSPTGINQPQHFGDGTRLSIL.

CDR3 coding DNA: TGTGCCACCTCTCAGGACAGAGAGACCCAGTACTTC. Its translation: CATSQDRETQYF. The chain carries TRBV13 and TRBJ2-5; D might be TRBD1 (6 bases). The V end was cut by 10 bases, the J end by 4 bases, with 13 bases between. The CDR3 spans 12 residues. Germline assignment: CDR1 PRHDT and CDR2 FYEKMQ (reference sequence). Based on the CDR3 plus reference TRBV13 and TRBJ2-5, the full variable domain is AAGVIQSPRHLIKEKRETATLKCYPIPRHDTVYWYQQGPGQDPQFLISFYEKMQSDKGSIPDRFSAQQFSDYHSELNMSSLELGDSALYFCATSQDRETQYFGPGTRLLVL.

The chain has TRBV4-1 and TRBJ1-1; D not certain. In germline, CDR1 is MGHRA, CDR2 YSYEKL. Trimming took off 2 bases at V and 5 bases at J, with 12 bases between the two ends. The CDR3 sequence is 14 residues long. CDR3 DNA: TGCGCCAGCAGCCAACCTGCTAGAAGAACTGAAGCTTTCTTT. Translation gives CASSQPARRTEAFF.